This T cell receptor (beta chain) appears in the sequencing data of a study of blood T cell repertoires in COVID-19. Across the whole study: Sources were T cells, B-cell-depleted T cells, or PBMCs; the material itself was cDNA or gDNA.

The age range of participants was about 18 to 90 years, with residence in about two dozen US areas. Original analysis: Reference gene primer amplification gave estimated nucleated cell counts. Produced via immunoSEQ multiplex PCR; TCRdb's table is partial and in-frame only. V and J calls plus clone size are reproduced from that table; the DNA served to infer D and trimming. The sample gives over 130,000 clones, 84% of which show up once; 1.5% to 2% is in the top ten. The source is a young woman who had been exposed to COVID-19. The sequencing sample was made of PBMCs or T cells enriched from blood (not recorded which).

CDR3: CASSPTGTYRDTIYF. CDR3 DNA: TGTGCCAGCTCACCAACCGGGACATACCGAGACACCATATATTTT. The V and J genes are TRBV18 and TRBJ1-3; D is perhaps TRBD1 (6 bases). In germline, CDR1 is KGHSH, CDR2 LQKENI. This CDR3 has 15 residues. V lost 2 bases to trimming and J lost 8 bases, with 16 bases between them.